The entry below describes one T cell receptor beta chain. These data come from a study of OX40 agonist ivuxolimab in advanced cancers. J gave up 0 bases and V 7 bases, and 11 bases lay outside the gene matches. This CDR3 has 18 amino acids. Germline V gene sequence: CDR1 SNHLY, CDR2 FYNNEI. At cycle 4 day 1, cycle 7 day 1, and baseline, blood was sampled. Profiling relied on immunoSEQ multiplex PCR, and the TCRdb table lists in-frame clones only, not all of them. Of some 70,000 clones listed, roughly 89% were seen once; the top ten hold roughly 7.8%. The sequences come from CD4+ or CD8+ T cells sorted from blood, collected in a trial of the OX40 agonist ivuxolimab. The V gene is TRBV2, the J gene TRBJ2-6; 8 nucleotides agree with TRBD1. This TCR derives from an adult with an advanced solid tumor such as melanoma, head and neck, liver or kidney cancer. CDR3 coding DNA: TGTGCCAGCACCCTCGGTCGGGACAGGCCCTCTGGGGCCAACGTCCTGACTTTC. Translating gives CASTLGRDRPSGANVLTF.